This T cell receptor (beta chain) originates from a study of Graves' ophthalmopathy and Graves' hyperthyroidism (dated by TCRdb to 2017 to 2018). In the study overall: Peripheral blood was collected at initial diagnosis, prior to any treatment. An independent validation cohort was composed of some 19 hyperthyroidism patients and more than 15 patients who later progressed from hyperthyroidism to ophthalmopathy. To explore V-J signatures that distinguish ophthalmopathy from hyperthyroidism, a discovery set of 95 to 100 patients was enrolled, made up of more than 40 with ophthalmopathy and roughly 55 with stable hyperthyroidism. Following sampling, methimazole starting at 30 mg daily was administered to hyperthyroidism patients, and high-dose intravenous methylprednisolone was administered to ophthalmopathy patients. In total, 135 blood samples were TCR-sequenced: under 45 ophthalmopathy, about 75 hyperthyroidism and some 17 hyperthyroidism-to-ophthalmopathy patients. In a handful of hyperthyroidism patients, the T-cell repertoire of thyroid tissue was compared with the T-cell repertoire of blood. The study used signatures of the TCR beta repertoire to tell Graves' ophthalmopathy apart from Graves' hyperthyroidism and to predict which patients would progress to ophthalmopathy. The full study reports these points: Most expanded thyroid clonotypes with frequency above 0.001 were also detected in blood, suggesting blood repertoires may reflect the thyroid immune response. In validation, the model predicted ophthalmopathy progression with about 70% sensitivity and approximately 75% specificity; around twelve predicted patients were CT-confirmed with GO in a median of approximately six months. In cross-validation, the 13-signature model distinguished ophthalmopathy from stable hyperthyroidism with 87.88% sensitivity and about 81% specificity, while in the test set the corresponding values were approximately 80% and 75%. No statistical method was used to predetermine the sample size, and group allocation was not hidden from the investigators.

For repertoire sequencing, the TCR beta CDR3 regions were amplified from RNA transcripts. HTBI primers and the Qiagen OneStep RT-PCR kit were used in a first-round RT-PCR, which was followed by a second-round multiplex PCR, size selection and purification. Libraries were sequenced paired-end with 100 bp reads on an Illumina HiSeq2000. Processing in the source paper ran as follows. Reads were processed with SOAPnuke, discarding reads with adapters, uncalled bases, mean Phred below 15, or no exact constant-primer or identifier match. COPE v1.2.5 was used to merge high-quality paired reads. Unique nucleotide sequences were defined as clonotypes and aligned to IMGT TRB V, D and J references using MiTCR v1.1. The analysis was limited to V-J combinations with a frequency above 0.0001, which together covered just over 98% of the repertoires. For each V-J combination, a TCR clonal expansion and chaos score was defined as the ratio of F50 clonal expansion to chaos observed in the TCRdist matrix. Welch's t-statistics and random forest were used to narrow the features down to over ten V-J combinations, which were then fed into a naive Bayes classifier. Thyroid-blood repertoire similarity was quantified with the Morisita-Horn index. The raw public reads went through TCRdb reprocessing: fastp at Q25, MiXCR clone calling, in-frame beta chains kept. Rows with one shared CDR3 protein collapse into an entry with the most common genes and DNA. The authors' filters were not applied to this entry. The sample table shows almost 750,000 distinct CDR3 sequences, and 40% are seen once. The top ten constitute about 40% of the sample.

The ophthalmopathy patients had moderately to severely active disease, with a Clinical Activity Score of 3 or higher, a NOSPECS grade of 4 or higher, and a disease duration of less than 3 months. Anyone with other autoimmune diseases, uncontrolled infections, pregnancy or lactation was excluded from the study. Diagnosis relied on clinical symptoms, serum thyroxine, TRAb, thyroid ultrasound and orbital computed tomography. Ficoll-Paque density gradient centrifugation was used to isolate PBMCs from under 11 ml of fresh peripheral blood. Total RNA was extracted with Trizol reagent and quality-checked on an Agilent 2100 Bioanalyzer. Of note for this clonotype: The clone's antigen remains unknown. A junction end diverges from the germline sequence, so it may reflect a read error.

Looking up the germline V gene yields CDR1 MGHDK and CDR2 SYGVNS. From cysteine to phenylalanine, the CDR3 is 14 amino acids long. The kept DNA is CDR3 alone, 42 bases in frame from the first base. Here the chain combines TRBV25-1 and TRBJ2-7, with 9 bases aligning to TRBD2. This sequence was found in an adult man with Graves' ophthalmopathy. Sequencing input: peripheral blood. The DNA is as follows: TGCGCCAGCAGCCAAGAGGCGGGAGGGAACGAGCAGTACTTC. It translates to CASSQEAGGNEQYF.